This TCR beta chain was identified during a study of early T cells in non-severe SARS-CoV-2 infection. Individual cDNA molecules carried attached unique molecular identifiers. TCRdb re-called the 5' RACE reads with MiXCR, one entry per CDR3 protein. The sample includes 50,000 to 65,000 distinct CDR3 sequences, about 17% seen only once; the top ten take more than 7.5%. CDR1 MNHNS and CDR2 SASEGT come from the germline V gene. Deletions cut 4 bases from V and 1 base from J, with 11 bases between. The CDR3 covers 15 residues. Sequencing was performed on whole blood, taken at baseline. The rearrangement uses TRBV6-1 and TRBJ2-1, with no clear D. The receptor was isolated from an adult who was a healthcare worker with PCR-confirmed SARS-CoV-2 infection or an uninfected control (not recorded which). The CDR3: CASSATPLSYNEQFF. The CDR3 DNA sequence: TGTGCCAGCAGTGCGACTCCCCTTTCCTACAATGAGCAGTTCTTC.